This TCR beta chain was obtained from a study of Ad26.COV2.S vaccination and SARS-CoV-2 variants. Noted treatment: about 20 received Ad26.COV2.S at low or high dose, single or two shots; roughly 5 received placebo; per-sample allocation not given. On day 63 after the first injection, vaccine and placebo recipients gave samples. Using immunoSEQ multiplex PCR, the repertoire was profiled, and TCRdb retains in-frame clones only, with some absent. The sample includes about 350,000 clones, about 89% of them seen just once. Study observations and caveats: Compared with placebo recipients, vaccine recipients had higher spike-specific TCR breadth. With respect to non-spike TCR breadth, vaccine and placebo recipients were similar. Reported findings describe substantial breadth in spike-specific CD8+ and CD4+ T cell responses following vaccination. Assessments of TCR breadth and depth may have underestimated the total T cell responses.

A word on this clone: What it binds is unknown.

This CDR3 comprises 16 residues. Trimming took off 4 bases at V and 5 bases at J, with 20 bases between the two ends. Germline V CDR1 and CDR2: SGHDT, YYEEEE. The J gene is TRBJ2-3, the V gene TRBV5-6; TRBD2 might be the D (6 bases). This TCR came from a person between 18 and 65 years old who received the Ad26.COV2.S COVID-19 vaccine or a placebo. Sequencing was performed on peripheral blood, taken in a trial of Ad26.COV2.S vaccine versus placebo. The CDR3 loop reads CASSPHGREGGDTQYF. For the CDR3, the DNA is TGTGCCAGCAGCCCGCATGGGCGGGAAGGCGGAGATACGCAGTATTTT. Full variable domain (remainder filled in from reference TRBV5-6 and TRBJ2-3): DAGVTQSPTHLIKTRGQQVTLRCSPKSGHDTVSWYQQALGQGPQFIFQYYEEEERQRGNFPDRFSGHQFPNYSSELNVNALLLGDSALYLCASSPHGREGGDTQYFGPGTRLTVL.